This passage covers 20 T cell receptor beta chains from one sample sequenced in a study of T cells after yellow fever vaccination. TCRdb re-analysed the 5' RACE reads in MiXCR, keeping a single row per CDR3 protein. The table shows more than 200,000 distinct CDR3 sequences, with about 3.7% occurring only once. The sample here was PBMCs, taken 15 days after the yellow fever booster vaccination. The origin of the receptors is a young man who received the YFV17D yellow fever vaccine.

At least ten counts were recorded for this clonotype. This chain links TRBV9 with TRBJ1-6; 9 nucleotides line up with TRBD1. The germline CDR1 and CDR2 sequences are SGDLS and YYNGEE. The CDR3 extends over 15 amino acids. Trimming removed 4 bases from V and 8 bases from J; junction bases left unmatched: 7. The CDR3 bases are TGTGCCAGCAGCACGACAGGGGGGACTTATTCACCCCTCCACTTT. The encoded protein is CASSTTGGTYSPLHF.

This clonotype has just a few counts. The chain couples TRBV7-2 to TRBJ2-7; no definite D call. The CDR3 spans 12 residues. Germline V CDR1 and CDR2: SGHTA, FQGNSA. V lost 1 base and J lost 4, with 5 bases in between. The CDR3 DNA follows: TGTGCCAGCAGCTTAGTAGTGTACGAGCAGTACTTC. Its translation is CASSLVVYEQYF.

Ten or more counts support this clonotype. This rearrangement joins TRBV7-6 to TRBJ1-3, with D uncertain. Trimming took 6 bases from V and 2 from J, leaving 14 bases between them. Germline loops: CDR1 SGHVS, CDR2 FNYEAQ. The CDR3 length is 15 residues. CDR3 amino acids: CASSSGLGTGNTIYF. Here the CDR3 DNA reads TGTGCCAGCAGTTCGGGTCTCGGTACTGGAAACACCATATATTTT.

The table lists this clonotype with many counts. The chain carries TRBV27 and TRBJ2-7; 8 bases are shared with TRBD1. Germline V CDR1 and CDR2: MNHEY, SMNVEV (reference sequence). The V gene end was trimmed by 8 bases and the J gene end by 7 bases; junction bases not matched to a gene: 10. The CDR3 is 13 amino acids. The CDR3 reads CASGLQGGSEQYV. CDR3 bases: TGTGCCAGCGGACTACAGGGGGGTTCTGAGCAGTACGTC.

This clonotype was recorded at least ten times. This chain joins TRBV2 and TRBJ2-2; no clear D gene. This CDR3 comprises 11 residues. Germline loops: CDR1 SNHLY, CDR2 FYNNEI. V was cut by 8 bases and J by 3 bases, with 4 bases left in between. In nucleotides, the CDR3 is TGTGCCAGCGTTTACACCGGGGAGCTGTTTTTT. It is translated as CASVYTGELFF.

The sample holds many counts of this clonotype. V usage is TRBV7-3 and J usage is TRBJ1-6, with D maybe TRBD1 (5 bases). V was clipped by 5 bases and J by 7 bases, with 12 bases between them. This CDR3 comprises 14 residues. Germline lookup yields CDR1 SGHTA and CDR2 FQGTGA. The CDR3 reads CASSPGTANSPLHF. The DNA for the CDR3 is TGTGCCAGCAGCCCCGGGACCGCCAATTCACCCCTCCACTTT.

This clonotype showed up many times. The CDR3: CASSQEWGDTQYF. In DNA, the CDR3 is TGCGCCAGCAGCCAAGAGTGGGGAGATACGCAGTATTTT. The V gene is TRBV4-1, the J gene TRBJ2-3; D uncertain. Trimming cost V 0 bases and J 5 bases, with 6 bases left between them. This CDR3 is built from 13 residues. In germline, CDR1 is MGHRA, CDR2 YSYEKL.

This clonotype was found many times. CDR3 protein: CASSQANEQFF. DNA for the CDR3: TGCGCCAGCAGCCAAGCGAATGAGCAGTTCTTC. The chain is built from TRBV4-3 and TRBJ2-1; D gene ambiguous. The CDR3 consists of 11 residues. The germline V and J ends were trimmed by 1 base and 7 bases, with 2 bases remaining between them. Germline CDR1 LGHNA, CDR2 YSLEER.

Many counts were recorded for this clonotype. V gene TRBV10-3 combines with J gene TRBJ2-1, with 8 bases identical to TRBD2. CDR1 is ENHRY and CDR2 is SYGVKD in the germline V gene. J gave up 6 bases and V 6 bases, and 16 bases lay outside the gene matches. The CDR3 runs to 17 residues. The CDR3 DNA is TGTGCCATCAGCGTCGAACATAGCGGGGATTTTAGCAATGAGCAGTTCTTC. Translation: CAISVEHSGDFSNEQFF.

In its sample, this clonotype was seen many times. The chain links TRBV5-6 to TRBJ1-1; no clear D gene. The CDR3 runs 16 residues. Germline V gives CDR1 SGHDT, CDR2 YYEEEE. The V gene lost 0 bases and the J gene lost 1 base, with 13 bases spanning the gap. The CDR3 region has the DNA TGTGCCAGCAGCTTGGAGTTAACGAGCTGGAACACTGAAGCTTTCTTT. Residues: CASSLELTSWNTEAFF. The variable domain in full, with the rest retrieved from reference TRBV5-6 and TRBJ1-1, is DAGVTQSPTHLIKTRGQQVTLRCSPKSGHDTVSWYQQALGQGPQFIFQYYEEEERQRGNFPDRFSGHQFPNYSSELNVNALLLGDSALYLCASSLELTSWNTEAFFGQGTRLTVV.

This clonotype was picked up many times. CDR3 amino acids: CASSLSRTGNTEAFF. CDR3 in DNA: TGTGCCAGCAGCTTGAGTCGGACGGGGAACACTGAAGCTTTCTTT. The chain couples TRBV5-6 to TRBJ1-1; D ambiguous. Germline V gene sequence: CDR1 SGHDT, CDR2 YYEEEE. V dropped 1 base and J dropped 1 base, with 11 bases sitting between them. The CDR3 has 15 amino acids.

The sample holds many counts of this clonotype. As DNA, the CDR3 is TGTGCCAGCAGCTTTTGGGGAACGAACACTGAAGCTTTCTTT. Translating it yields CASSFWGTNTEAFF. The chain joins TRBV7-2 to TRBJ1-1, with D unclear. V lost 3 bases and J 1 base, leaving 9 bases between the germline ends. Germline-derived CDR1 and CDR2 are SGHTA and FQGNSA. There are 14 residues in the CDR3. Full variable domain (remainder filled in from reference TRBV7-2 and TRBJ1-1): GAGVSQSPSNKVTEKGKDVELRCDPISGHTALYWYRQSLGQGLEFLIYFQGNSAPDKSGLPSDRFSAERTGGSVSTLTIQRTQQEDSAVYLCASSFWGTNTEAFFGQGTRLTVV.

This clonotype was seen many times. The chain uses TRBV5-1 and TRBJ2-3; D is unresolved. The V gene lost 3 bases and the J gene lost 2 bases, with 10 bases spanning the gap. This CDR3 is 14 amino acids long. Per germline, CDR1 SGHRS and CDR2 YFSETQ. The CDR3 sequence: CASSSQTLTDTQYF. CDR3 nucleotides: TGCGCCAGCAGCTCCCAGACCCTCACAGATACGCAGTATTTT.

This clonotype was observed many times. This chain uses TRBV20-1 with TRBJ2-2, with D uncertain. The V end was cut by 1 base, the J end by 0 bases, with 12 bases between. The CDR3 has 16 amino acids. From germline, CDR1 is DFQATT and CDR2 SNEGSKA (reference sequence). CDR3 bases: TGCAGTGCTAGAGGAAATACTCGGTCGAACACCGGGGAGCTGTTTTTT. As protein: CSARGNTRSNTGELFF.

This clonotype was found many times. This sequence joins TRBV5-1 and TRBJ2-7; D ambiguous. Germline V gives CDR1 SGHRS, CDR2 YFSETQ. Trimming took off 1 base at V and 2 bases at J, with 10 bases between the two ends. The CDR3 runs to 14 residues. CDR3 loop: CASSLTTTPYEQYF. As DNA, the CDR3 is TGCGCCAGCAGCTTGACAACGACCCCCTACGAGCAGTACTTC.

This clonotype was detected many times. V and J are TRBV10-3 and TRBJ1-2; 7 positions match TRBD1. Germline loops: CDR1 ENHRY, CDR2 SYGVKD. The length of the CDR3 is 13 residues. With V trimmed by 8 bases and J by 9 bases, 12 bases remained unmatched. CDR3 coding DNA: TGTGCCATCCTGGGACAGTCGGTTAGTAGCTACACCTTC. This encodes CAILGQSVSSYTF.

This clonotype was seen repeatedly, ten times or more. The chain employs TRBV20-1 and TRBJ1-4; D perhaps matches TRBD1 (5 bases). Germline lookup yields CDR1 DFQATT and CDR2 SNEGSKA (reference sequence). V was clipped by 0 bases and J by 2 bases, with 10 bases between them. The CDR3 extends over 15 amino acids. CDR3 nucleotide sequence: TGCAGTGCTAGAGATCAGGCAGGGACTAATGAAAAACTGTTTTTT. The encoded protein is CSARDQAGTNEKLFF.

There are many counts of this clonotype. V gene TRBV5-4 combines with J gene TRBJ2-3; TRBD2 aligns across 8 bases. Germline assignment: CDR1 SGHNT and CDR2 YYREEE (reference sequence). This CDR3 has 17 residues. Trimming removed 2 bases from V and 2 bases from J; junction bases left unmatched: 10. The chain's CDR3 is CASSLGGAGAITDTQYF. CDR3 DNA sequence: TGTGCCAGCAGCTTAGGTGGAGCGGGAGCCATCACAGATACGCAGTATTTT.

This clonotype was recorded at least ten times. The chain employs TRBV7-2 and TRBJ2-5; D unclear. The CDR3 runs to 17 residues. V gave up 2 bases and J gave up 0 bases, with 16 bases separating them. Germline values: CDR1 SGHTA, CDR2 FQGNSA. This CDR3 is CASSLSPWHGDQETQYF. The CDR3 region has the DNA TGTGCCAGCAGCTTATCGCCCTGGCACGGTGACCAAGAGACCCAGTACTTC. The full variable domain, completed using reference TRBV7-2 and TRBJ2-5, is GAGVSQSPSNKVTEKGKDVELRCDPISGHTALYWYRQSLGQGLEFLIYFQGNSAPDKSGLPSDRFSAERTGGSVSTLTIQRTQQEDSAVYLCASSLSPWHGDQETQYFGPGTRLLVL.

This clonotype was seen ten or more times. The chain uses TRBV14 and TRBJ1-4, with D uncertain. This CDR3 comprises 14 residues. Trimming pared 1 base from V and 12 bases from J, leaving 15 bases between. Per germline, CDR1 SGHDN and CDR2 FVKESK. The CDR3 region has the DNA TGTGCCAGCAGCCAAGCTAGCCAGCTGGAAGAACTGTTTTTT. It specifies CASSQASQLEELFF. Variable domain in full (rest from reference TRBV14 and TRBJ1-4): EAGVTQFPSHSVIEKGQTVTLRCDPISGHDNLYWYRRVMGKEIKFLLHFVKESKQDESGMPNNRFLAERTGGTYSTLKVQPAELEDSGVYFCASSQASQLEELFFGSGTQLSVL.